This entry lists 22 T cell receptor beta chains sequenced from one sample in a study of beta chain features in type 1 diabetes. Expressed TCRB transcripts were sequenced, since all the RNA that had been isolated was reverse transcribed. The method was immunoSEQ multiplex PCR; TCRdb's version includes in-frame clones alone and lacks a portion of them. Counted here are around 330,000 clones, approximately 10% occurring once; the ten biggest clones make up 0.015% to 0.02%. The sample comprised naive CD4+ T cells from blood. The origin of the receptors is a woman in her twenties or thirties in good health.

The rearrangement uses TRBV6-5 and TRBJ2-1, with a possible D match to TRBD2 (5 bases). Trimming took 2 bases from V and 4 from J, leaving 15 bases between them. The germline V gene encodes CDR1 MNHEY and CDR2 SVGAGI. This CDR3 spans 16 amino acids. As DNA, the CDR3 is TGTGCCAGCAGTTACCGGGATGGGGTTCGGTACAATGAGCAGTTCTTC. This gives the protein CASSYRDGVRYNEQFF.

Note on this clone: Different DNA sequences within this sample yield the same CDR3. Here the CDR3 DNA reads TGTGCCAGCAGCTCGGGGGGATACAATGAGCAGTTCTTC. Amino acid sequence: CASSSGGYNEQFF. V gene TRBV7-3 combines with J gene TRBJ2-1, with 7 nucleotides matching TRBD2. The trim removed 4 bases at V and 4 bases at J, leaving 1 base unmatched. The CDR3 extends over 13 amino acids. Per germline, CDR1 SGHTA and CDR2 FQGTGA. The full variable domain, with the rest looked up from reference TRBV7-3 and TRBJ2-1, is GAGVSQTPSNKVTEKGKYVELRCDPISGHTALYWYRQSLGQGPEFLIYFQGTGAADDSGLPNDRFFAVRPEGSVSTLKIQRTERGDSAVYLCASSSGGYNEQFFGPGTRLTVL.

J is TRBJ2-1 and V is TRBV4-1, with 11 nucleotides matching TRBD2. V was pared by 1 base and J by 7 bases, with 3 bases of the junction left unmatched. The CDR3 is 15 amino acids. Germline V CDR1 and CDR2: MGHRA, YSYEKL. CDR3 sequence: CASSQGLAGPNEQFF. Written as DNA, the CDR3 is TGCGCCAGCAGCCAAGGACTAGCGGGACCAAATGAGCAGTTCTTC.

This clone has more than one count but fewer than ten. The gene calls are TRBV2 and TRBJ2-1; the D gene is possibly TRBD2 (5 bases). CDR3 length: 12 amino acids. In germline, CDR1 is SNHLY, CDR2 FYNNEI. V was pared by 5 bases and J by 10 bases, with 12 bases between. This CDR3 reads CASSPGPGEQFF. The CDR3 DNA is TGTGCCAGCAGTCCCGGACCGGGAGAGCAGTTCTTC.

This clone has more than one count but fewer than ten. The chain links TRBV6-5 to TRBJ1-1, with TRBD1 as a possible D gene (5 bases). Trimming shortened V by 2 bases and J by 1 base, and 8 bases separated the two germline ends. Per the germline V gene, CDR1 is MNHEY and CDR2 is SVGAGI. The length of the CDR3 is 14 residues. CDR3 sequence: CASSYGRENTEAFF. For the CDR3, the DNA is TGTGCCAGCAGTTACGGCAGGGAGAACACTGAAGCTTTCTTT.

The sample holds a few counts of this clone. The chain has TRBV30 and TRBJ2-3; a weak D match, TRBD1 (6 bases). The CDR3 covers 12 residues. The V gene lost 1 base and the J gene lost 5 bases, with 7 bases spanning the gap. Germline V gene lookup returns CDR1 GTSNPN and CDR2 SVGIG (reference sequence). CDR3 residues: CAWSEQGDTQYF. Here the CDR3 DNA reads TGTGCCTGGAGTGAACAGGGAGATACGCAGTATTTT. The full variable domain, with the rest looked up from reference TRBV30 and TRBJ2-3, is SQTIHQWPATLVQPVGSPLSLECTVEGTSNPNLYWYRQAAGRGLQLLFYSVGIGQISSEVPQNLSASRPQDRQFILSSKKLLLSDSGFYLCAWSEQGDTQYFGPGTRLTVL.

V usage is TRBV20-1 and J usage is TRBJ1-1; D not resolved. Trimming took 6 bases from V and 4 from J, leaving 9 bases between them. CDR3 size: 11 residues. From germline, CDR1 is DFQATT and CDR2 SNEGSKA (reference sequence). CDR3 residues: CSALPFTEAFF. The CDR3 region has the DNA TGCAGTGCCCTCCCTTTCACTGAAGCTTTCTTT.

This chain uses TRBV5-1 with TRBJ1-2, with 7 nucleotides matching TRBD1. CDR1 is SGHRS and CDR2 is YFSETQ in the germline V gene. The CDR3 length is 13 residues. The V and J ends lost 4 bases and 3 bases, in that order; junction bases with no gene match: 3. Written as DNA, the CDR3 is TGCGCCAGCAGCAGCAGGGGGGACTATGGCTACACCTTC. Its translation: CASSSRGDYGYTF.

The table lists this clone with a few counts. V and J are TRBV6-5 and TRBJ2-2; D is possibly TRBD2 (6 bases). There are 15 residues in the CDR3. The V gene's germline CDR1 is MNHEY and CDR2 SVGAGI. V dropped 7 bases and J dropped 6 bases, with 18 bases sitting between them. CDR3 loop: CASTINEGLSGELFF. The CDR3 DNA reads as TGTGCCAGCACCATAAACGAGGGACTGTCCGGGGAGCTGTTTTTT.

This clone came up a few times. J is TRBJ2-2 and V is TRBV9; tentatively, D is TRBD1 (6 bases). V lost 6 bases and J 5 bases, leaving 14 bases between the germline ends. The V gene's germline CDR1 is SGDLS and CDR2 YYNGEE. This CDR3 has 14 residues. The CDR3 DNA is TGTGCCAGCACCAAAAACAGGGAAACCGGGGAGCTGTTTTTT. It yields the protein CASTKNRETGELFF.

The chain combines TRBV27 with TRBJ2-7; 14 bases line up with TRBD2. CDR3 length: 15 amino acids. The trim removed 5 bases at V and 9 bases at J, leaving 9 bases unmatched. CDR1 and CDR2 (germline): MNHEY, SMNVEV (reference sequence). CDR3 coding DNA: TGTGCCAGCAGTAGAGGGACTAGCGGGAGTTTCCGGCAGTACTTC. It yields the protein CASSRGTSGSFRQYF.

The chain joins TRBV18 to TRBJ1-1; 7 nucleotides match TRBD1. Germline values: CDR1 KGHSH, CDR2 LQKENI. This CDR3 is 12 amino acids long. With 3 bases clipped from V and 8 bases from J, the junction kept 3 bases outside the gene matches. The chain's CDR3 is CASSPGQREAFF. DNA of the CDR3: TGTGCCAGCTCACCGGGACAGAGAGAAGCTTTCTTT. Based on the CDR3 plus reference TRBV18 and TRBJ1-1, the full variable domain is NAGVMQNPRHLVRRRGQEARLRCSPMKGHSHVYWYRQLPEEGLKFMVYLQKENIIDESGMPKERFSAEFPKEGPSILRIQQVVRGDSAAYFCASSPGQREAFFGQGTRLTVV.

In its sample, this clone was seen a few times. The CDR3 sequence: CASSSKTANPINEKLFF. CDR3 DNA sequence: TGTGCCAGCAGCTCGAAGACAGCGAACCCAATTAATGAAAAACTGTTTTTT. The chain carries TRBV7-9 and TRBJ1-4, with a weak D call TRBD1 (5 bases). The germline gives CDR1 SEHNR, CDR2 FQNEAQ (reference sequence). The CDR3 runs to 17 residues. The V gene lost 4 bases and the J gene lost 4 bases, with 19 bases spanning the gap.

The chain links TRBV6-5 to TRBJ1-1, with TRBD1 matching over 8 bases. Per germline, CDR1 MNHEY and CDR2 SVGAGI. The V segment lost 6 bases and the J segment 1 base; nucleotides outside the gene matches: 7. There are 15 residues in the CDR3. The CDR3 sequence: CASRRDRRGNTEAFF. The CDR3 bases are TGTGCCAGCAGGAGGGACAGGAGGGGGAACACTGAAGCTTTCTTT.

The V and J genes are TRBV11-3 and TRBJ1-1; D may be TRBD1 (6 bases). CDR1 is SGHNT, CDR2 YENEEA, per germline. This CDR3 spans 15 amino acids. V was shortened by 3 bases and J by 0 bases, with 11 bases between the two germline ends. The CDR3 region has the DNA TGTGCCAGCAGCTTGCAGGGGCGGATGAACACTGAAGCTTTCTTT. It specifies CASSLQGRMNTEAFF. Together with reference TRBV11-3 and TRBJ1-1, the CDR3 gives the full variable domain: EAGVVQSPRYKIIEKKQPVAFWCNPISGHNTLYWYLQNLGQGPELLIRYENEEAVDDSQLPKDRFSAERLKGVDSTLKIQPAELGDSAVYLCASSLQGRMNTEAFFGQGTRLTVV.

The J gene is TRBJ2-7, the V gene TRBV9, with 8 nucleotides matching TRBD1. From germline, CDR1 is SGDLS and CDR2 YYNGEE. The V and J ends lost 1 base and 5 bases, in that order; junction bases with no gene match: 8. The CDR3 is made up of 15 amino acids. The CDR3 here is CASSVSGQGADEQYF. In DNA, the CDR3 is TGTGCCAGCAGCGTATCGGGGCAGGGGGCTGACGAGCAGTACTTC.

The chain's CDR3 is CASSLDPEGTSFNGYTF. For the CDR3, the DNA is TGTGCCAGCAGCTTAGATCCCGAGGGAACCTCCTTTAATGGCTACACCTTC. The chain links TRBV11-2 to TRBJ1-2; D unclear. Germline V gene sequence: CDR1 SGHAT, CDR2 FQNNGV. The CDR3 covers 17 residues. V dropped 0 bases and J dropped 6 bases, with 20 bases sitting between them.

The rearrangement links TRBV18 to TRBJ2-2; 10 positions agree with TRBD2. CDR1 is KGHSH, CDR2 LQKENI, per germline. V trimming: 1 base; J trimming: 0 bases; junction bases outside the gene matches: 2. The CDR3 runs 17 residues. The CDR3 bases are TGTGCCAGCTCACCACAGCTAGCGGGAGCGAACACCGGGGAGCTGTTTTTT. Amino acids: CASSPQLAGANTGELFF.

A few counts support this clone. This chain uses TRBV29-1 with TRBJ2-1; the D gene is possibly TRBD2 (5 bases). The V gene lost 4 bases and the J gene lost 9 bases, with 16 bases spanning the gap. The CDR3 runs 13 residues. Germline loops: CDR1 SQVTM, CDR2 ANQGSEA. For the CDR3, the DNA is TGCAGCGTTGGCCCTTTGCTAGCAGCTGAGCAGTTCTTC. It translates to CSVGPLLAAEQFF.

This clone was observed a handful of times. The chain joins TRBV29-1 to TRBJ1-1; D is unclear. The V end was cut by 7 bases, the J end by 10 bases, with 13 bases between. The CDR3 contains 10 residues. Germline V gene lookup returns CDR1 SQVTM and CDR2 ANQGSEA. This chain's CDR3 is CSGEFGSAFF. The CDR3 DNA reads as TGCAGCGGTGAGTTTGGCTCAGCTTTCTTT.

This chain joins TRBV19 and TRBJ2-7; 10 positions match TRBD2. The J segment lost 7 bases and the V segment lost 5 bases, leaving 14 bases of the junction unmatched. The length of the CDR3 is 16 residues. From germline, CDR1 is LNHDA and CDR2 SQIVND (reference sequence). CDR3 sequence reads: CASSSGGAGGTWEQYF. The CDR3 DNA sequence: TGTGCCAGTAGTTCTGGGGGAGCGGGAGGGACGTGGGAGCAGTACTTC. The full variable domain, its missing parts supplied by reference TRBV19 and TRBJ2-7, is DGGITQSPKYLFRKEGQNVTLSCEQNLNHDAMYWYRQDPGQGLRLIYYSQIVNDFQKGDIAEGYSVSREKKESFPLTVTSAQKNPTAFYLCASSSGGAGGTWEQYFGPGTRLTVT.

This clone was seen a handful of times. V is TRBV7-9 and J is TRBJ1-5; D unresolved. The V end was cut by 5 bases, the J end by 1 base, with 6 bases between. The CDR3 is made up of 13 amino acids. Germline-derived CDR1 and CDR2 are SEHNR and FQNEAQ (reference sequence). The CDR3: CASSPASNQPQHF. CDR3 sequence (DNA): TGTGCCAGCAGCCCCGCGAGCAATCAGCCCCAGCATTTT. The complete variable domain, with remaining parts taken from reference TRBV7-9 and TRBJ1-5, reads DTGVSQNPRHKITKRGQNVTFRCDPISEHNRLYWYRQTLGQGPEFLTYFQNEAQLEKSRLLSDRFSAERPKGSFSTLEIQRTEQGDSAMYLCASSPASNQPQHFGDGTRLSIL.